This T cell receptor beta chain emerged from a study of shared clonotypes between healthy human individuals. The CDR3 extends over 17 amino acids. The germline gives CDR1 MDHEN, CDR2 SYDVKM. V was pared by 5 bases and J by 4 bases, with 14 bases of the junction left unmatched. In the original analysis: Owing to the provision of junction-only sequences devoid of quality scores by immunoSEQ, filtering differed. Data came from immunoSEQ multiplex PCR; TCRdb stores just in-frame clones and leaves some out. That table is the source of V, J and clone size, and D and trimming were worked out from the DNA. The top ten hold 0.37% of the sample, which has under 2.5 million clones, about 90% seen once. From CD4+ cells came CD45RA+ naive and CD45RA-negative memory subsets.

The receptor's source is a young man in good health. Some clones in this sample may be carry-over from other donors' samples. This chain uses TRBV28 with TRBJ2-4; TRBD1 matches at 7 bases. The sample comprised naive CD4+ T cells from PBMCs. The subset was: CD45RA+ positively selected. CDR3 DNA: TGTGCCAGCAGTACCCGTCGGGGACAGTTTTCTAAAAACATTCAGTACTTC. Protein sequence: CASSTRRGQFSKNIQYF.